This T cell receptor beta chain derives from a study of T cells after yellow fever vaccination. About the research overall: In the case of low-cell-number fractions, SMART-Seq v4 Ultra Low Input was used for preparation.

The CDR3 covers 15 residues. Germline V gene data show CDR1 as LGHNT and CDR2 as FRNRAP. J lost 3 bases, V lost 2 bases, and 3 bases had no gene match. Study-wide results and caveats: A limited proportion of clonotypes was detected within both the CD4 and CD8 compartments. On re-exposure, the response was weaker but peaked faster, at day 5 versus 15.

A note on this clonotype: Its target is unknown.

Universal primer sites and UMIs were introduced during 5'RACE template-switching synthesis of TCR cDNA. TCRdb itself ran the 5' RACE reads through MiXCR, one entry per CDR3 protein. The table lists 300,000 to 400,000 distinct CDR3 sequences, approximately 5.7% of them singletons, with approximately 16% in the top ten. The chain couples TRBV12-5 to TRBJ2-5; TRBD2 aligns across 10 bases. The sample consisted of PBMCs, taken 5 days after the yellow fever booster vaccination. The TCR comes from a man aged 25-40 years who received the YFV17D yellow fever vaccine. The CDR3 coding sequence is TGTGCTAGTGGTTTGACTAGCGGGATGAAAGAGACCCAGTACTTC. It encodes CASGLTSGMKETQYF.